The clone carrying this TCR beta chain has ten or more counts. Its antigen is currently unknown. The data were obtained in a study of human T cells and chemical hapten exposure. Individual cDNA molecules had unique molecular identifiers attached to them by the library. TCRdb re-derived calls from the RACE reads in MiXCR, one entry per CDR3 protein. The data show a few hundred thousand distinct CDR3 sequences, under 6.5% seen once. Study conclusions and caveats: Donors in the study had alopecia, meaning their immune response may differ from healthy people's.

V was pared by 5 bases and J by 5 bases, with 15 bases between. The CDR3 length is 15 residues. Germline CDR1 reads SGHTA; CDR2 reads FQGNSA. Time point specified: patch test 2, 6 weeks after DPC sensitization. The treatment here: therapeutic diphenylcyclopropenone sensitization with weekly scalp DPC. The sequence was obtained from a woman aged 18-35 years with alopecia areata. Some clones in this sample may be carry-over from other donors' samples. The material was whole blood, obtained in connection with sensitization to the hapten diphenylcyclopropenone (DPC). This sequence joins TRBV7-2 and TRBJ1-4, with a weak D call TRBD1 (5 bases). The CDR3 reads CASSPRDGLNEKLFF. The CDR3 DNA follows: TGTGCCAGCAGCCCGAGGGACGGCCTCAATGAAAAACTGTTTTTT.